Following are 27 T cell receptor beta chains from one sample sequenced in a study of cytomegalovirus exposure and HLA in healthy donors. Some clones are missing from TCRdb's copy, which holds only in-frame ones; the method was immunoSEQ multiplex PCR. The sample gives 45,000 to 65,000 clones, 89% of which show up once; roughly 15% is in the top ten. The specimen was PBMCs. Receptor source: a woman under 30 in good health and CMV-seronegative.

CDR3 sequence reads: CASTRGSSGNTIYF. The CDR3 DNA sequence: TGTGCCAGTACCAGAGGAAGCTCTGGAAACACCATATATTTT. V usage is TRBV19 and J usage is TRBJ1-3; D gene uncertain. Germline CDR1 reads LNHDA; CDR2 reads SQIVND (reference sequence). The CDR3 loop spans 14 amino acids. Trimming shortened V by 7 bases and J by 0 bases, and 10 bases separated the two germline ends.

The chain has TRBV30 and TRBJ1-4; 8 bases match TRBD1. The germline gives CDR1 GTSNPN, CDR2 SVGIG (reference sequence). This CDR3 is built from 20 residues. J lost 0 bases, V lost 5 bases, and 20 bases had no gene match. CDR3 nucleotides: TGTGCCTGGCTCGACAGGGGAGCGCTTGGGGAGACTGCAACTAATGAAAAACTGTTTTTT. It is translated as CAWLDRGALGETATNEKLFF.

The chain employs TRBV6-1 and TRBJ1-4; 10 positions agree with TRBD1. CDR1 is MNHNS and CDR2 is SASEGT in the germline V gene. The CDR3 consists of 14 residues. The V segment lost 5 bases and the J segment 7 bases; nucleotides outside the gene matches: 4. The CDR3 DNA is TGTGCCAGCAGTCAGACAGGGGGCGGTGAAAAACTGTTTTTT. This encodes CASSQTGGGEKLFF.

The rearrangement joins TRBV7-6 to TRBJ2-7, with D perhaps TRBD1 (6 bases). The CDR3 is made up of 15 amino acids. The V and J ends lost 1 base and 4 bases respectively, with 14 bases between them. Germline V gene sequence: CDR1 SGHVS, CDR2 FNYEAQ. CDR3 sequence reads: CASSLDEGVRYEQYF. CDR3 sequence (DNA): TGTGCCAGCAGCTTAGATGAGGGGGTTAGGTACGAGCAGTACTTC.

CDR3 coding DNA: TGTGCCAGTAGTATCGACAGGCGGGCTAATGAAAAACTGTTTTTT. It encodes CASSIDRRANEKLFF. This chain links TRBV19 with TRBJ1-4; weak D call: TRBD1 (6 bases). This CDR3 spans 15 amino acids. From germline, CDR1 is LNHDA and CDR2 SQIVND (reference sequence). V shed 3 bases and J shed 3 bases, with 11 bases lying between them.

A single count supports this clone. V and J are TRBV27 and TRBJ1-5; a weak D match, TRBD1 (5 bases). The ends were cut back, 6 bases at V and 0 bases at J, with 9 bases in the middle. In germline, CDR1 is MNHEY, CDR2 SMNVEV (reference sequence). This CDR3 is built from 14 residues. The CDR3 region has the DNA TGTGCCAGCAGCCTCGGGGGTAGCAATCAGCCCCAGCATTTT. This gives the protein CASSLGGSNQPQHF.

The V gene is TRBV19, the J gene TRBJ2-2; 10 nucleotides match TRBD2. CDR3 length: 16 amino acids. Germline loops: CDR1 LNHDA, CDR2 SQIVND (reference sequence). V lost 2 bases and J lost 7; bases outside the gene matches: 7. CDR3 protein: CASSITGTSVDGELFF. The CDR3 bases are TGTGCCAGTAGTATAACCGGGACTAGCGTCGACGGGGAGCTGTTTTTT.

In its sample, this clone was seen a few times. The CDR3 DNA sequence: TGTGCCAGCAGCTCCGGGACTAATGAGCAGTTCTTC. Its translation is CASSSGTNEQFF. The chain links TRBV7-6 to TRBJ2-1; possibly TRBD2 for D (6 bases). CDR1 and CDR2 (germline): SGHVS, FNYEAQ. CDR3 size: 12 residues. The germline V and J ends were trimmed by 4 bases and 7 bases, with 8 bases remaining between them.

The chain carries TRBV7-9 and TRBJ2-1; TRBD2 is a possible D gene (5 bases). The CDR3 loop spans 17 amino acids. The ends were cut back, 5 bases at V and 5 bases at J, with 22 bases in the middle. CDR1 SEHNR and CDR2 FQNEAQ come from the germline V gene (reference sequence). CDR3 sequence (DNA): TGTGCCAGCAGCCCGCGCCTAGTCCTAGCCGAGGACAATGAGCAGTTCTTC. This translates into CASSPRLVLAEDNEQFF. Based on the CDR3 plus reference TRBV7-9 and TRBJ2-1, the full variable domain is DTGVSQNPRHKITKRGQNVTFRCDPISEHNRLYWYRQTLGQGPEFLTYFQNEAQLEKSRLLSDRFSAERPKGSFSTLEIQRTEQGDSAMYLCASSPRLVLAEDNEQFFGPGTRLTVL.

The chain couples TRBV5-1 to TRBJ2-5; 12 nucleotides agree with TRBD2. Germline CDR1 is SGHRS and CDR2 is YFSETQ. The CDR3 is made up of 18 amino acids. The junction had 15 bases not matched to a gene; V was cut back by 4 bases and J by 5 bases. Here the CDR3 reads CASSPLTSGGTFQETQYF. Here the CDR3 DNA reads TGCGCCAGCAGCCCACTGACTAGCGGGGGAACATTCCAGGAGACCCAGTACTTC. The full variable domain, its missing parts supplied by reference TRBV5-1 and TRBJ2-5, is KAGVTQTPRYLIKTRGQQVTLSCSPISGHRSVSWYQQTPGQGLQFLFEYFSETQRNKGNFPGRFSGRQFSNSRSEMNVSTLELGDSALYLCASSPLTSGGTFQETQYFGPGTRLLVL.

This chain links TRBV4-1 with TRBJ2-3; TRBD2 matches at 13 bases. Germline lookup yields CDR1 MGHRA and CDR2 YSYEKL. V lost 3 bases, J lost 2 bases, and 5 bases stayed unmatched. The CDR3 length is 17 residues. The CDR3 DNA follows: TGCGCCAGCAGCCACCAACTAGCGGGGGGGATCACAGATACGCAGTATTTT. Its protein is CASSHQLAGGITDTQYF.

This chain uses TRBV28 with TRBJ1-4; maybe TRBD1 (6 bases). The CDR3 runs 13 residues. The V end was cut by 7 bases, the J end by 8 bases, with 14 bases between. Germline V gives CDR1 MDHEN, CDR2 SYDVKM. The DNA of the CDR3 is TGTGCCAGCACTGTACAGGGCAGGGAAAAACTGTTTTTT. It yields the protein CASTVQGREKLFF.

V usage is TRBV4-2 and J usage is TRBJ1-1; D call uncertain. V dropped 1 base and J dropped 5 bases, with 8 bases sitting between them. The CDR3 runs to 13 residues. Germline assignment: CDR1 LGHNA and CDR2 YNFKEQ. CDR3 nucleotide sequence: TGTGCCAGCAGCCAAGGCGCGGGAACTGAAGCTTTCTTT. It translates to CASSQGAGTEAFF.

The gene calls are TRBV10-3 and TRBJ2-5, with 8 bases identical to TRBD1. V was pared by 2 bases and J by 4 bases, with 12 bases of the junction left unmatched. Germline values: CDR1 ENHRY, CDR2 SYGVKD. The CDR3 is 17 amino acids. The CDR3 nucleotides are TGTGCCATCAGTGAGGGGCGAACAGGGGGAAGAGGAGAGACCCAGTACTTC. This codes for CAISEGRTGGRGETQYF.

The rearrangement joins TRBV5-4 to TRBJ1-3; 8 positions match TRBD1. This CDR3 spans 20 amino acids. The V gene's germline CDR1 is SGHNT and CDR2 YYREEE (reference sequence). J was trimmed by 2 bases and V by 0 bases; bases with no gene match: 16. The CDR3: CASSLGDRGNSQSPGNTIYF. The CDR3 bases are TGTGCCAGCAGCTTGGGCGACAGGGGAAACAGTCAAAGTCCTGGAAACACCATATATTTT.

V gene TRBV25-1 combines with J gene TRBJ2-1; TRBD2 agrees at 8 bases. Germline CDR1 is MGHDK and CDR2 is SYGVNS. With V trimmed by 3 bases and J by 10 bases, 8 bases remained unmatched. The CDR3 spans 14 residues. For the CDR3, the DNA is TGTGCCAGCAGTGATCCCCGTAGCGGGATCGAGCAGTTCTTC. Translated: CASSDPRSGIEQFF.

This chain uses TRBV25-1 with TRBJ2-1, with a tentative D call TRBD1 (6 bases). Germline assignment: CDR1 MGHDK and CDR2 SYGVNS. The CDR3 consists of 16 residues. Deletions cut 10 bases from V and 0 bases from J, with 19 bases between. As DNA, the CDR3 is TGTGCCATCGAACCCAACTCAGGGGACTCCTACAATGAGCAGTTCTTC. Its protein is CAIEPNSGDSYNEQFF.

The V call is TRBV11-2, the J call TRBJ2-7, with a tentative D call TRBD2 (6 bases). Trimming removed 2 bases from V and 5 bases from J, with 16 bases in between. CDR1 is SGHAT, CDR2 FQNNGV, per germline. The CDR3 is 15 residues long. The CDR3 reads CASSLFGGTENEQYF. The CDR3 region has the DNA TGTGCCAGCAGCTTATTCGGCGGGACTGAAAACGAGCAGTACTTC.

The chain has TRBV7-2 and TRBJ2-5; 9 bases line up with TRBD1. V trimming: 2 bases; J trimming: 3 bases; junction bases outside the gene matches: 4. The germline V gene has CDR1 SGHTA and CDR2 FQGNSA. The CDR3 is made up of 15 amino acids. CDR3: CASSLKRDREETQYF. The CDR3 region has the DNA TGTGCCAGCAGCTTAAAGCGGGACAGGGAAGAGACCCAGTACTTC.

The chain employs TRBV19 and TRBJ1-5; tentative D call: TRBD1 (6 bases). The V gene lost 5 bases and the J gene lost 5 bases, with 13 bases spanning the gap. The CDR3 is made up of 14 amino acids. From germline, CDR1 is LNHDA and CDR2 SQIVND (reference sequence). The CDR3 DNA reads TGTGCCAGTAGTGGAGGACAGAGATATCAGCCCCAGCATTTT. Its translation is CASSGGQRYQPQHF.

This clone was recorded once. The chain combines TRBV6-5 with TRBJ2-7, with a possible D match to TRBD1 (5 bases). The CDR3 has 13 amino acids. The germline CDR1 and CDR2 sequences are MNHEY and SVGAGI. V was trimmed by 2 bases and J by 0 bases, leaving 5 bases between them. The DNA for the CDR3 is TGTGCCAGCAGTTACGGGGCCTCCTACGAGCAGTACTTC. This codes for CASSYGASYEQYF.

This clone has a single count. This rearrangement joins TRBV6-6 to TRBJ2-3, with TRBD2 matching 9 bases. V lost 4 bases and J lost 0; bases outside the gene matches: 5. Germline assignment: CDR1 MNHNY and CDR2 SVGAGI (reference sequence). The CDR3 runs to 16 residues. CDR3 residues: CASSSASGASTDTQYF. CDR3 nucleotides: TGTGCCAGCAGTTCAGCTAGCGGGGCGAGCACAGATACGCAGTATTTT.

The V gene is TRBV5-4, the J gene TRBJ1-2; D is uncertain. This CDR3 has 16 amino acids. Germline CDR1 and CDR2: SGHNT and YYREEE (reference sequence). The V and J ends lost 4 bases and 7 bases respectively, with 23 bases between them. The CDR3, as DNA: TGTGCCAGCAGCGAAAATATAATGACGGAGCTTGGTGGCTACACCTTC. This codes for CASSENIMTELGGYTF.

The chain carries TRBV9 and TRBJ1-2; 8 positions match TRBD1. Trimming at V came to 0 bases and at J to 3 bases, leaving 7 bases not matched to a gene. The CDR3 has 16 amino acids. CDR1 is SGDLS and CDR2 is YYNGEE in the germline V gene. The CDR3 nucleotides read TGTGCCAGCAGCGTAGTCGGTCTGGACAGGGACTATGGCTACACCTTC. Residues: CASSVVGLDRDYGYTF.

V usage is TRBV28 and J usage is TRBJ1-5, with 9 bases that match TRBD1. CDR3 size: 14 residues. From germline, CDR1 is MDHEN and CDR2 SYDVKM. With V trimmed by 10 bases and J by 0 bases, 4 bases remained unmatched. In DNA, the CDR3 is TGTGCCATTGGACAGGGGTATAGCAATCAGCCCCAGCATTTT. It translates to CAIGQGYSNQPQHF.

The chain combines TRBV28 with TRBJ2-3, with no clear D. Germline V gene data show CDR1 as MDHEN and CDR2 as SYDVKM. With 2 bases removed from V and 0 bases from J, the gap between germline ends came to 9 bases. This CDR3 is 15 amino acids long. CDR3 sequence (DNA): TGTGCCAGCAGTTTAGGGCGTTCTAGCACAGATACGCAGTATTTT. It encodes CASSLGRSSTDTQYF.

J is TRBJ2-7 and V is TRBV7-2, with 9 bases fitting TRBD2. The V segment lost 3 bases and the J segment 0 bases; nucleotides outside the gene matches: 0. Germline CDR1 is SGHTA and CDR2 is FQGNSA. This CDR3 region has 14 residues. In DNA form, the CDR3 reads TGTGCCAGCAGCTTTAGCGGGAGCTCCTACGAGCAGTACTTC. Residues: CASSFSGSSYEQYF.